This TCR beta chain was found in a study of T-cell memory formation after mild COVID-19. The CDR3 length is 16 residues. V lost 6 bases to trimming and J lost 2 bases; unmatched junction nucleotides: 11. In germline, CDR1 is MNHNS, CDR2 SASEGT. TCRdb independently ran MiXCR on the 5' RACE reads; one entry per CDR3 protein. The table lists a few hundred thousand distinct CDR3 sequences, 25% to 30% of them singletons. The sequence came from an adult woman who had mild COVID-19 (a few samples of this study predate the infection). Cell type and time point are not known. The material sequenced was PBMCs or a T cell subset sorted from them (not recorded which). The chain employs TRBV6-1 and TRBJ2-7, with TRBD2 matching over 9 bases. The CDR3 nucleotides read TGTGCCAGCAGGGGCTTATCCAGCGGGGGGACCTACGAGCAGTACTTC. Encoded protein: CASRGLSSGGTYEQYF.